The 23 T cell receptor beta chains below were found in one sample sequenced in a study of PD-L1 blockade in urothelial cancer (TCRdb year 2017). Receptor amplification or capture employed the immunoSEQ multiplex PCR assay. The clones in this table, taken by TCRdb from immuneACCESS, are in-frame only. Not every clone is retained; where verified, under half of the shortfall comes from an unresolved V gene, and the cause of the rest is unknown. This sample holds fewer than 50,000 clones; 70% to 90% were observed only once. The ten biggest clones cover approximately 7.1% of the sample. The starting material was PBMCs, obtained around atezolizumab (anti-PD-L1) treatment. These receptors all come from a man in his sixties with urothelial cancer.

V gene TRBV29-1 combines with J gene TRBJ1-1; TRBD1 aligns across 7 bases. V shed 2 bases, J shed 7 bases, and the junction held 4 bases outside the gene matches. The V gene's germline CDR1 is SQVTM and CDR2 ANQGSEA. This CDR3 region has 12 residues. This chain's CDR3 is CSVENRGLEAFF. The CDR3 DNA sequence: TGCAGCGTTGAAAACAGGGGCCTTGAAGCTTTCTTT.

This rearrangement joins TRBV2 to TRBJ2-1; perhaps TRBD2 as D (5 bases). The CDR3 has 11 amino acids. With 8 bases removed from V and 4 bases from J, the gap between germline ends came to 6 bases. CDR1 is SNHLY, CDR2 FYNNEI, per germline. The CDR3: CASRDYNEQFF. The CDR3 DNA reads TGTGCCAGCCGGGATTACAATGAGCAGTTCTTC.

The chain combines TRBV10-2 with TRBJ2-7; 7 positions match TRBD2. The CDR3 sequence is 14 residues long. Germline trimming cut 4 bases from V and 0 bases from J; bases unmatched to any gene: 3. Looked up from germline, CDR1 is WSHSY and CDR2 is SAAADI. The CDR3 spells CASSVAGVSYEQYF. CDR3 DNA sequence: TGCGCCAGCAGTGTGGCGGGGGTCTCCTACGAGCAGTACTTC.

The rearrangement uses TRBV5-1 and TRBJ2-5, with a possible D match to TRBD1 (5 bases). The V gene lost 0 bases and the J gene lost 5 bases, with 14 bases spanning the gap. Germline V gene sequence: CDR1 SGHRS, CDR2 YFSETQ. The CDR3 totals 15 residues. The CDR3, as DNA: TGCGCCAGCAGCTTGGCCGATTGGGGCAGGGAGACCCAGTACTTC. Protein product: CASSLADWGRETQYF.

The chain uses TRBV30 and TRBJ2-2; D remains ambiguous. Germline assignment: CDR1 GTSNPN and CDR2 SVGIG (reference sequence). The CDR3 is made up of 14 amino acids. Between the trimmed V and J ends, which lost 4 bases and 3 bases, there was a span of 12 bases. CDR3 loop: CAWTTPVDTGELFF. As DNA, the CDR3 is TGTGCCTGGACCACCCCGGTGGACACCGGGGAGCTGTTTTTT.

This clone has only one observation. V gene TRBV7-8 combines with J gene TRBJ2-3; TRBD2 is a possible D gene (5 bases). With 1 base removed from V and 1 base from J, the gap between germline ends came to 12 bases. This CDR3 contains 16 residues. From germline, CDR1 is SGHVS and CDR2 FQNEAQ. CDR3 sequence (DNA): TGTGCCAGCAGCTTAGGGGCTTACGGGGGCACAGATACGCAGTATTTT. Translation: CASSLGAYGGTDTQYF. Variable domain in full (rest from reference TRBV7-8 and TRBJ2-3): GAGVSQSPRYKVAKRGQDVALRCDPISGHVSLFWYQQALGQGPEFLTYFQNEAQLDKSGLPSDRFFAERPEGSVSTLKIQRTQQEDSAVYLCASSLGAYGGTDTQYFGPGTRLTVL.

CDR3 in DNA: TGTGCCAGCAGCCCGGCACAGGGGTATCAGCCCCAGCATTTT. It translates to CASSPAQGYQPQHF. This chain uses TRBV27 with TRBJ1-5; 7 bases agree with TRBD1. The CDR3 spans 14 residues. V gave up 6 bases and J gave up 5 bases; unmatched junction bases: 7. Germline V gene lookup returns CDR1 MNHEY and CDR2 SMNVEV (reference sequence).

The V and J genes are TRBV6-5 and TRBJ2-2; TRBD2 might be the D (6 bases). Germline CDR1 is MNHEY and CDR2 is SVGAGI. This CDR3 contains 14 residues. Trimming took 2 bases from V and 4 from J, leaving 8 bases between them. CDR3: CASSYGGPTGELFF. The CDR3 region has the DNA TGTGCCAGCAGTTACGGAGGGCCCACCGGGGAGCTGTTTTTT.

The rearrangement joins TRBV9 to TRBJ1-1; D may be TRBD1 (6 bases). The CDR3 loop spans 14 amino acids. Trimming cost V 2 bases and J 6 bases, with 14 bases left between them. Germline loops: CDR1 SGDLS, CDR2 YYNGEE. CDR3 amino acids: CASSVAGVDAEAFF. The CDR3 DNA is TGTGCCAGCAGCGTGGCAGGGGTGGACGCTGAAGCTTTCTTT.

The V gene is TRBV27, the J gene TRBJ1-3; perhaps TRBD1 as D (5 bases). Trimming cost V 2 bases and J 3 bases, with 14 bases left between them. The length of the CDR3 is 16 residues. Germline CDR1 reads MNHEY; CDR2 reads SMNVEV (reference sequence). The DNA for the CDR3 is TGTGCCAGCAGTTTAAACAGGCCACTCAATGGAAACACCATATATTTT. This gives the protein CASSLNRPLNGNTIYF.

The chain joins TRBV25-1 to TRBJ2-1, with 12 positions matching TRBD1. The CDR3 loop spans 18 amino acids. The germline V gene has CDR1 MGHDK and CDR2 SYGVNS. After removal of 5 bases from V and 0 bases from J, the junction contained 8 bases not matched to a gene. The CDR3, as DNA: TGTGCCAGCAGTCGGGGACAGGGGGCCGGGCCCTCCTACAATGAGCAGTTCTTC. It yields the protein CASSRGQGAGPSYNEQFF.

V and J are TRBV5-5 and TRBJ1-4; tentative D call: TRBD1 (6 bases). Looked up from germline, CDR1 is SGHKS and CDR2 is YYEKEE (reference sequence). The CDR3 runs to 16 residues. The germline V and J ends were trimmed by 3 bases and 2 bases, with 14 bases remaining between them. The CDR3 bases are TGTGCCAGCAGCTATGACAGGTCCGCCACTAATGAAAAACTGTTTTTT. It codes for CASSYDRSATNEKLFF.

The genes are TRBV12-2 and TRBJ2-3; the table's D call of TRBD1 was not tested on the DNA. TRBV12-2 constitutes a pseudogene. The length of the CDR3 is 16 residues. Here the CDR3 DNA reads TGTGCAAGTCGCTTAGCCTGGCCGCAGGGAAAAGCTACGCAGTATTTT. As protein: CASRLAWPQGKATQYF.

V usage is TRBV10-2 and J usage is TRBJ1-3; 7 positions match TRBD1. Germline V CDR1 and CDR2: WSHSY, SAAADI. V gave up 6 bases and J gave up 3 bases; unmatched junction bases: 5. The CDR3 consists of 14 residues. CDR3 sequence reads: CASSRGTDGNTIYF. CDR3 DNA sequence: TGCGCCAGCAGCCGCGGGACAGATGGAAACACCATATATTTT.

CDR3 DNA: TGTGCCTGGAGAGACGGGGGGGAGGGCTACGAGCAGTACTTC. It encodes CAWRDGGEGYEQYF. The V call is TRBV30, the J call TRBJ2-7; TRBD2 agrees at 8 bases. CDR3 length equals 14 residues. J lost 3 bases, V lost 3 bases, and 7 bases had no gene match. Germline loops: CDR1 GTSNPN, CDR2 SVGIG (reference sequence).

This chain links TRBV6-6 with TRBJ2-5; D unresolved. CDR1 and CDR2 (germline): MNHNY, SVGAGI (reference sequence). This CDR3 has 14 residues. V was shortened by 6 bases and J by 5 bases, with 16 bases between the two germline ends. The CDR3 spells CASSTRGGVETQYF. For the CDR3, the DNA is TGTGCCAGCAGCACCAGAGGCGGCGTCGAGACCCAGTACTTC.

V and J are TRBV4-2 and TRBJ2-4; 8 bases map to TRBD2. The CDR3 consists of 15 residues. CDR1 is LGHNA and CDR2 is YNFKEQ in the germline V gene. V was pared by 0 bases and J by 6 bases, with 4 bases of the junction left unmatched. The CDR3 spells CASSQDSTSGNIQYF. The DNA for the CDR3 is TGTGCCAGCAGCCAAGATAGTACTAGCGGAAACATTCAGTACTTC.

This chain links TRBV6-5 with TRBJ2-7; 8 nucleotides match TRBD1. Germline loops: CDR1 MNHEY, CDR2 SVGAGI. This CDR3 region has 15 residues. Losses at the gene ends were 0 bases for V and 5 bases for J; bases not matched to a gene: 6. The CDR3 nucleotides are TGTGCCAGCAGTTACTCGCGGGACAGGAGCCACGAGCAGTACTTC. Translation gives CASSYSRDRSHEQYF.

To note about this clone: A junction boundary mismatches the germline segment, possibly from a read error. CDR3 residues: CASSPFSGQPGELFF. The CDR3, as DNA: TGTGCTAGCAGCCCCTTCTCTGGGCAGCCCGGGGAGCTGTTTTTT. V gene TRBV7-7 combines with J gene TRBJ2-2, with D unclear. Germline V lookup: CDR1 SSHAT, CDR2 FNYEAQ (reference sequence). This CDR3 has 15 residues.

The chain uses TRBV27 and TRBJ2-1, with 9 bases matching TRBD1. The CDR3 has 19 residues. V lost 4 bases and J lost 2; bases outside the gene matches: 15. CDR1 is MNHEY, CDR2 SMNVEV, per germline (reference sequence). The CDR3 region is CASSSLFLTGQGPYNEQFF. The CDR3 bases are TGTGCCAGCAGTTCGCTCTTCCTCACGGGACAGGGCCCCTACAATGAGCAGTTCTTC.

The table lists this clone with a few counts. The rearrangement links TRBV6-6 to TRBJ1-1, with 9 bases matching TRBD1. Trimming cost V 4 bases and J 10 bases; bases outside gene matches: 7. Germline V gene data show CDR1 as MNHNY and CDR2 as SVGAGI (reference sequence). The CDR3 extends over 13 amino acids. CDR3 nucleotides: TGTGCCAGCAGTTGGACAGGGGAAATCGGAGCTTTCTTT. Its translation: CASSWTGEIGAFF.

CDR3 loop: CASSRSVGGGSYEQYF. The CDR3 DNA follows: TGTGCCAGCAGCCGATCCGTGGGGGGGGGCTCCTACGAGCAGTACTTC. V gene TRBV7-9 combines with J gene TRBJ2-7; 7 bases match TRBD2. The germline CDR1 and CDR2 sequences are SEHNR and FQNEAQ (reference sequence). The CDR3 runs to 16 residues. The J segment lost 0 bases and the V segment lost 5 bases, leaving 10 bases of the junction unmatched.

The CDR3: CASSFSRPGELFF. The CDR3 nucleotides are TGTGCCAGCAGCTTCTCCAGGCCCGGGGAGCTGTTTTTT. V gene TRBV5-6 combines with J gene TRBJ2-2, with D unclear. V was cut by 2 bases and J by 6 bases, with 8 bases left in between. Germline V lookup: CDR1 SGHDT, CDR2 YYEEEE. The CDR3 has 13 amino acids. The full variable domain, its missing parts supplied by reference TRBV5-6 and TRBJ2-2, is DAGVTQSPTHLIKTRGQQVTLRCSPKSGHDTVSWYQQALGQGPQFIFQYYEEEERQRGNFPDRFSGHQFPNYSSELNVNALLLGDSALYLCASSFSRPGELFFGEGSRLTVL.